This T cell receptor (beta chain) was identified during a study of blood T cell repertoires in COVID-19. Study information: Acute and convalescent COVID-19 samples came from the United States, Italy and Spain.

CDR1 MNHEY and CDR2 SMNVEV come from the germline V gene (reference sequence). The CDR3 consists of 13 residues. V lost 8 bases to trimming and J lost 8 bases, with 18 bases between them. This study enrolled people aged 18 to 89 from around 26 US geographic areas. Participants in the exposed group had met a COVID-19 case in the 2 weeks before joining the study. This clone was seen once. As handled by the study authors: Reference gene primers were amplified, and this amplification served to estimate nucleated cell counts. Generated by immunoSEQ multiplex PCR, the TCRdb table keeps only in-frame clones and is missing some. That table is the source of V, J and clone size, and D and trimming were worked out from the DNA. The repertoire holds a few hundred thousand clones, 80% to 90% seen once, with just over 6.5% in the top ten.

This chain uses TRBV27 with TRBJ1-2; TRBD1 is a possible D gene (5 bases). This receptor was taken from a woman aged 50 to 60 who had been exposed to COVID-19. What was sequenced was PBMCs or T cells enriched from blood (not recorded which). The CDR3: CASALQGSKGYTF. The CDR3 DNA reads as TGTGCCAGCGCGTTGCAGGGTAGTAAGGGCTACACCTTC.